This TCR beta chain was sequenced in a study of blood T cells in healthy people across ages. Overall study results and limits: More naive CD4+ cells and higher diversity marked long-lived donors relative to aged donors.

Concerning this clonotype itself: Its antigen is unknown.

Primed by a sample-barcoded 5' primer and a J-beta primer mix, a second PCR proceeded for roughly 7 to 11 cycles. Every single cDNA molecule received a tag from a template-switch adaptor with 12 random nucleotides. There were at least 3 million CDR3-containing paired-end reads obtained from each sample. Each CDR3 protein is one row after TCRdb ran MiXCR on the 5' RACE reads. The sample records about 640,000 distinct CDR3 sequences, around 31% being singletons. Germline CDR1 is SGDLS and CDR2 is YYNGEE. This CDR3 spans 15 amino acids. The receptor's source is a woman of 80 years or more in good health. The sample comprised blood. The J gene is TRBJ2-1, the V gene TRBV9; D not certain. The DNA end is a closer match to TRBJ2-7, so the J assignment may be wrong. As DNA, the CDR3 is TGTGCCAGCAGCGTAGTTGGCAGCTCCTACAATGAGCAGTACTTC. This translates into CASSVVGSSYNEQYF.